This T cell receptor (beta chain) comes out of a study of vaccination effects on CD4 cells after COVID-19. General observations from the study: By a late point after vaccination, infection- and vaccine-induced clones had shrunk markedly through clonal contraction.

A remark on this clone: Its antigen is undetermined.

Repertoires were generated with immunoSEQ multiplex PCR, while TCRdb's copy carries only in-frame clones and drops some. The repertoire includes 20,000 to 25,000 clones, more than 80% of them detected once, and 5.6% sits in the top ten. This CDR3 contains 16 residues. Trimming pared 2 bases from V and 2 bases from J, leaving 15 bases between. Germline V gives CDR1 MNHEY, CDR2 SVGAGI. Expansion of antigen-specific CD4+ T cells with viral peptide pools was carried out by the ViraFEST assay before sequencing. Culture lasted around eleven days before CD4+ T cell isolation. Participants received two doses of either the BNT162b2 or mRNA-1273 vaccine. Every well housed two million PBMC, which grew in culture alongside around 9.8 IU/ml IL-2 and roughly 10 ug/ml peptides. At days 3 and 7, half of the medium was exchanged for IL-2 medium.

The clonotype was recovered from a human donor who received a COVID-19 vaccine. Some clones in this sample may be carry-over from other donors' samples. The sequences come from CD4+ T cells from PBMCs cultured with SARS-CoV-2 spike peptides, collected after COVID-19 vaccination. J is TRBJ2-5 and V is TRBV6-5; tentatively, D is TRBD1 (6 bases). Here the CDR3 DNA reads TGTGCCAGCAGTTACGGGGGAACGACAGGACAAGAGACCCAGTACTTC. It encodes CASSYGGTTGQETQYF.